This T cell receptor (beta chain) was captured by sequencing in a study of cytomegalovirus exposure and HLA in healthy donors. Germline loops: CDR1 SNHLY, CDR2 FYNNEI. CDR3 size: 19 residues. J lost 0 bases, V lost 0 bases, and 10 bases had no gene match. The assay was immunoSEQ multiplex PCR, and TCRdb's table has in-frame clones only and misses some. This table holds 350,000 or so clones, approximately 90% found once. The sequence came from a young woman in good health and CMV-seronegative. The sample consisted of PBMCs. V usage is TRBV2 and J usage is TRBJ2-4; the match to TRBD2 covers 8 bases. CDR3 region: CASSEAFAGGAGAKNIQYF. CDR3 bases: TGTGCCAGCAGTGAAGCGTTCGCGGGAGGTGCTGGAGCCAAAAACATTCAGTACTTC.